These 18 T cell receptor beta chains originate from one sample sequenced in a study of blood T cell repertoires in COVID-19 (dated by TCRdb to 2020 to 2022). Library creation used the immunoSEQ multiplex PCR assay. TCRdb limited this immuneACCESS table to in-frame rearrangements with V and J called. A share of clones is missing; checked studies link under half to unresolved V genes, and the rest is unexplained. A total of hundreds of thousands of clones appear in this sample, 88% of them only once. The ten largest clones add up to roughly 10% of the sample. Specimen: peripheral blood. These receptors all stem from a woman in her 70s with COVID-19, enrolled during active disease.

The chain recombines TRBV10-3 with TRBJ2-1; 9 positions match TRBD2. The germline CDR1 and CDR2 sequences are ENHRY and SYGVKD. The CDR3 spans 16 residues. Trimming cost V 4 bases and J 0 bases; bases outside gene matches: 4. CDR3 bases: TGTGCCATCAGTGTTGCGGGAGGGAGCTCCTACAATGAGCAGTTCTTC. It specifies CAISVAGGSSYNEQFF.

The chain couples TRBV5-1 to TRBJ2-7, with 8 bases fitting TRBD1. CDR1 is SGHRS, CDR2 YFSETQ, per germline. J lost 6 bases, V lost 5 bases, and 7 bases had no gene match. The CDR3 is made up of 13 amino acids. Here the CDR3 DNA reads TGCGCCAGCAGTCAGGACAGGGCGCTCGAGCAGTACTTC. Residues: CASSQDRALEQYF.

Regarding this clone: Sequence at one end of the junction differs from germline and may be a read error. CDR3 in amino acids: CASSPARRGTGELFF. The CDR3 bases are TGTGCTAGCAGCCCCGCTCGCAGGGGAACCGGGGAGCTGTTTTTT. This chain uses TRBV7-7 with TRBJ2-2; TRBD1 might be the D (6 bases). This CDR3 spans 15 amino acids. Per the germline V gene, CDR1 is SSHAT and CDR2 is FNYEAQ (reference sequence).

CDR3 DNA: TGTGCCAGCAGCTTGTACGGCCCGGGGGGAGATACGCAGTATTTT. Translation gives CASSLYGPGGDTQYF. J is TRBJ2-3 and V is TRBV5-6; 7 bases are shared with TRBD2. Germline V gene data show CDR1 as SGHDT and CDR2 as YYEEEE. The CDR3 spans 15 residues. V shed 1 base and J 5 bases; nucleotides not matched to a gene: 7.

The chain joins TRBV6-2 or TRBV6-3 to TRBJ2-5; tentatively, D is TRBD1 (5 bases). Trimming shortened V by 6 bases and J by 5 bases, and 13 bases separated the two germline ends. The CDR3 sequence is 13 residues long. CDR1 is MNHEY and CDR2 is SVGEGT in the germline V gene. The CDR3 is CASSNGWGETQYF. The CDR3 nucleotides are TGTGCCAGCAGCAACGGGTGGGGCGAGACCCAGTACTTC.

The genes are TRBV7-9 and TRBJ2-3; 9 nucleotides align to TRBD2. The CDR3 totals 19 residues. V lost 0 bases, J lost 1 base, and 11 bases stayed unmatched. Germline assignment: CDR1 SEHNR and CDR2 FQNEAQ (reference sequence). The DNA of the CDR3 is TGTGCCAGCAGCTTAGCGCTAATGGGCGGGAGGGCCCGCACAGATACGCAGTATTTT. This translates into CASSLALMGGRARTDTQYF.

V usage is TRBV2 and J usage is TRBJ2-7; 9 positions match TRBD1. The CDR3 loop spans 12 amino acids. Germline V CDR1 and CDR2: SNHLY, FYNNEI. The CDR3 sequence: CPRGTGTYEQYF. The DNA of the CDR3 is TGTCCTCGCGGGACAGGGACCTACGAGCAGTACTTC.

This chain connects TRBV9 to TRBJ1-4; D not resolved. This CDR3 contains 14 residues. Per germline, CDR1 SGDLS and CDR2 YYNGEE. Trimming shortened V by 1 base and J by 1 base, and 5 bases separated the two germline ends. This CDR3 is CASSVHGTNEKLFF. The CDR3 DNA is TGTGCCAGCAGCGTACACGGAACTAATGAAAAACTGTTTTTT.

The chain joins TRBV7-3 to TRBJ2-2; unclear D gene. V shed 1 base and J shed 3 bases, with 6 bases lying between them. Looked up from germline, CDR1 is SGHTA and CDR2 is FQGTGA. The CDR3 is 14 amino acids. CDR3 in amino acids: CASSLSGDTGELFF. The CDR3, as DNA: TGTGCCAGCAGCTTAAGTGGAGACACCGGGGAGCTGTTTTTT.

The genes are TRBV4-3 and TRBJ1-2; 10 bases agree with TRBD1. CDR1 is LGHNA and CDR2 is YSLEER in the germline V gene. With V trimmed by 1 base and J by 8 bases, 4 bases remained unmatched. This CDR3 spans 14 amino acids. The CDR3 DNA is TGCGCCAGCAGCCAAGGACAGGGGGCAGAAGGCTACACCTTC. Protein: CASSQGQGAEGYTF.

The V and J genes are TRBV7-6 and TRBJ1-3, with a possible D match to TRBD1 (6 bases). Per germline, CDR1 SGHVS and CDR2 FNYEAQ. V was clipped by 5 bases and J by 0 bases, with 14 bases between them. The CDR3 is made up of 16 amino acids. In DNA, the CDR3 is TGTGCCAGCAGCCCGCTGACAGGCTTCTCTGGAAACACCATATATTTT. Amino acids: CASSPLTGFSGNTIYF.

The chain combines TRBV30 with TRBJ1-1; D gene unclear. The germline gives CDR1 GTSNPN, CDR2 SVGIG (reference sequence). The CDR3 is made up of 13 amino acids. Trimming stripped 1 base from V and 4 bases from J, with 10 bases between. The CDR3 is CAWSGSRTTEAFF. For the CDR3, the DNA is TGTGCCTGGAGTGGGAGTCGAACCACTGAAGCTTTCTTT. Full variable domain (remainder filled in from reference TRBV30 and TRBJ1-1): SQTIHQWPATLVQPVGSPLSLECTVEGTSNPNLYWYRQAAGRGLQLLFYSVGIGQISSEVPQNLSASRPQDRQFILSSKKLLLSDSGFYLCAWSGSRTTEAFFGQGTRLTVV.

J is TRBJ1-1 and V is TRBV27; D is unclear. Germline lookup yields CDR1 MNHEY and CDR2 SMNVEV (reference sequence). CDR3 length: 13 amino acids. Trimming shortened V by 8 bases and J by 3 bases, and 13 bases separated the two germline ends. The CDR3 sequence is CASSPSEYTEAFF. DNA of the CDR3: TGTGCCAGCTCCCCCTCAGAATACACTGAAGCTTTCTTT.

The rearrangement uses TRBV28 and TRBJ2-5, with a tentative D call TRBD2 (5 bases). The ends were cut back, 2 bases at V and 4 bases at J, with 8 bases in the middle. The CDR3 consists of 13 residues. The germline V gene has CDR1 MDHEN and CDR2 SYDVKM. CDR3 nucleotides: TGTGCCAGCAGTTTAAGGACTCGAGAGACCCAGTACTTC. As protein: CASSLRTRETQYF. The full variable domain, rest sourced from reference TRBV28 and TRBJ2-5, is DVKVTQSSRYLVKRTGEKVFLECVQDMDHENMFWYRQDPGLGLRLIYFSYDVKMKEKGDIPEGYSVSREKKERFSLILESASTNQTSMYLCASSLRTRETQYFGPGTRLLVL.

V is TRBV7-9 and J is TRBJ1-6; 7 bases match TRBD1. Trimming at V came to 0 bases and at J to 6 bases, leaving 2 bases not matched to a gene. The CDR3 spans 15 residues. CDR1 is SEHNR, CDR2 FQNEAQ, per germline (reference sequence). CDR3 region: CASSLAPGGNSPLHF. The CDR3 DNA follows: TGTGCCAGCAGCTTAGCGCCAGGGGGTAATTCACCCCTCCACTTT.

V gene TRBV10-3 combines with J gene TRBJ1-2, with TRBD1 matching 11 bases. Germline CDR1 and CDR2: ENHRY and SYGVKD. CDR3 length: 13 residues. The V and J ends lost 6 bases and 8 bases, in that order; junction bases with no gene match: 5. DNA for the CDR3: TGTGCCATCAGAGGGACAGGGGGAGAAGGCTACACCTTC. Its protein product is CAIRGTGGEGYTF.

The rearrangement joins TRBV18 to TRBJ2-1; the match to TRBD1 covers 9 bases. Trimming cost V 3 bases and J 5 bases; bases outside gene matches: 5. Germline V gives CDR1 KGHSH, CDR2 LQKENI. The CDR3 is 15 amino acids. The CDR3 region is CASSPFRTGDNEQFF. The CDR3, as DNA: TGTGCCAGCTCACCTTTCCGGACAGGGGACAATGAGCAGTTCTTC. Using reference TRBV18 and TRBJ2-1 for the parts outside the CDR3, the full variable domain is NAGVMQNPRHLVRRRGQEARLRCSPMKGHSHVYWYRQLPEEGLKFMVYLQKENIIDESGMPKERFSAEFPKEGPSILRIQQVVRGDSAAYFCASSPFRTGDNEQFFGPGTRLTVL.

This chain links TRBV7-8 with TRBJ2-7; 8 bases map to TRBD1. Germline V lookup: CDR1 SGHVS, CDR2 FQNEAQ. Trimming at V came to 5 bases and at J to 2 bases, leaving 8 bases not matched to a gene. The CDR3 covers 15 residues. CDR3 in DNA: TGTGCCAGCAGCGCAAACAGGGGGAGGCCCTACGAGCAGTACTTC. The encoded protein is CASSANRGRPYEQYF.